This T cell receptor beta chain is drawn from a study of shared clonotypes between healthy human individuals (dated by TCRdb to the early 2020s). The study in broad terms: The cohort comprised a couple of women and a few men aged 18 to 49 years. For each donor, CD4 naive and CD4 memory were each given three plates, CD8 naive was given two plates, and CD8 memory was given one plate. To increase sequencing depth and limit assay-specific biases, different laboratories used diverse techniques to prepare libraries and sequence TCR repertoires. Each donor's leukapheresis produced roughly between about 0.8 and 8.9 billion PBMCs. Blood TCR repertoires of roughly five healthy adults were deeply sequenced to estimate repertoire size and the extent of clonotype sharing between individuals.

Broad study findings and their caveats: Compared with non-shared clonotypes, clonotypes shared by all four sorted-subset donors had higher generation probabilities. Because the study included a small number of donors, the genetic and exposure-history diversity represented was limited. Incomplete sequencing was indicated by rarefaction of sorted-subset datasets, despite the large sequencing depth. Pairwise subsampling led to the expectation that sequencing depth would affect the degree of clonotype sharing among donors. Across a few donors, approximately 5% of naive CD4, approximately 3.6% of naive CD8, 2.3% of memory CD4, and 0.4% to 0.45% of memory CD8 clonotypes were shared. Larger estimated clonotype richness was generally found for naive subsets than for memory subsets. Only blood was sampled, and tissue TCR repertoires likely differ from those in blood.

Healthy HIV-negative adults with no recently reported acute infections or vaccinations were included as donors. Every donor was a Caucasian adult residing in Nashville, Tennessee, USA. CD4+ T cells were enriched by magnetic negative selection, after which naive cells were positively selected on CD45RA and the negative fraction was taken as the memory subset. After blood collection by leukapheresis, PBMCs were isolated using Ficoll-Histopaque density gradient centrifugation and then cryopreserved in the vapor phase of liquid nitrogen. Analytical flow cytometry was used to check the purity and quantity of every magnetically sorted T cell population. From each sorted fraction, genomic DNA was isolated and quantified by UV absorbance on a Nanodrop 2000c. TCR CDR3 regions were amplified from genomic DNA by multiplex PCR using the deep immunoSEQ assay. For each cell subset, the extracted genomic DNA was distributed evenly across all wells of several immunoSEQ 96-well plates, and each plate served as one replicate. Each replicate PCR for sorted subsets received 200 ng genomic DNA, equal to roughly 33,000 T cell genomes. Purified libraries were quantified with a Qubit 3.0 fluorometer, sized on a Bioanalyzer 2100, and re-quantified with the KAPA Library Quantification kit. Each immunoSEQ 96-well plate was sequenced on its own single-read 150-cycle Illumina NextSeq 550 flow cell. In the source study's methods: Because the immunoSEQ output included only junctional sequences and no quality scores, the filtering could not be the same as the filtering used for full-length reads. Sequences were annotated with PyIR, a Python wrapper for IgBLAST v1.9, using IMGT germline references to assign V/J genes and CDR3. Any read was removed if the V/J assignment was weak (E-value above 1e-6), the CDR3 was missing, or the read contained stop codons, out-of-frame junctions, or ambiguous translated residues. V3J clonotypes were defined by identical inferred V gene, J gene, and CDR3 amino acid sequence. The percentage overlap between two repertoires was calculated by dividing the number of shared unique clonotypes by the size of the smaller repertoire. Repertoire richness was assessed with RTK rarefaction, the Chao1 estimator, and Recon v2.1 estimates of unobserved clonotypes. Generation probabilities for all TCRbeta clonotypes obtained by the gDNA method from a handful of donors were computed using OLGA. This is the immuneACCESS table as TCRdb keeps it, with only in-frame sequences that have V and J called. A part of the clones is gone; compared with another copy, unresolved V genes explain less than half, and the rest is unexplained. V and J calls plus clone size are reproduced from that table; the DNA served to infer D and trimming. The sample contains just over 2,000,000 clones, around 95% of them found a single time. Clones ranked in the top ten supply 0.1% to 0.15% of the sample.

In this sample, this clone turned up once. Its binding antigen is unknown. No per-base quality is available; no much larger clone lies one base away. Other DNA sequences in the sample encode the same CDR3. Sequences SEHNR (CDR1) and FQNEAQ (CDR2) are obtained from the germline V gene (reference sequence). After removal of 3 bases from V and 0 bases from J, the junction retains 0 bases not matched to a gene. The CDR3 measures 14 amino acids from cysteine to phenylalanine. The read is trimmed to its CDR3 DNA, 42 bases read in frame from base 1. This TCR was recovered from a young man in good health. Sequencing was done on a sample of naive CD4+ T cells sorted from blood. Sample cell subset or site, as interpreted from the label and publication: CD45RA+ positively selected. The receptor chain draws on TRBV7-9 and TRBJ2-3, and 7 bases in between align with TRBD2. The CDR3 region reads CASSFSGSTDTQYF. The nucleotides are TGTGCCAGCAGCTTTAGCGGGAGCACAGATACGCAGTATTTT.